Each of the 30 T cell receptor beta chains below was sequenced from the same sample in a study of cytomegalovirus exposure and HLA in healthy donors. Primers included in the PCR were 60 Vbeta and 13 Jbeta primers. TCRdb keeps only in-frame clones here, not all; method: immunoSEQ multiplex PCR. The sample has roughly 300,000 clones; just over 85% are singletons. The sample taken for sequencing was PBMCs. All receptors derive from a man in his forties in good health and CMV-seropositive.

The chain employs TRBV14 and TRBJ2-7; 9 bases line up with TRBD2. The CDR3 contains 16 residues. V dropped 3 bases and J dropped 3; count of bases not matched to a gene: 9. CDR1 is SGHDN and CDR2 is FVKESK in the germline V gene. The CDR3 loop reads CASSHPTSGPVYEQYF. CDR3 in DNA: TGTGCCAGCAGCCACCCCACTAGCGGGCCCGTCTACGAGCAGTACTTC.

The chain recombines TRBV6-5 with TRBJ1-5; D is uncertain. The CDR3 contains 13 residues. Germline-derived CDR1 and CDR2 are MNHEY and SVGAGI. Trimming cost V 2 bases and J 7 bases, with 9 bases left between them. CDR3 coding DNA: TGTGCCAGCAGTTACCAATCGGGGCAGCCCCAGCATTTT. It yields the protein CASSYQSGQPQHF.

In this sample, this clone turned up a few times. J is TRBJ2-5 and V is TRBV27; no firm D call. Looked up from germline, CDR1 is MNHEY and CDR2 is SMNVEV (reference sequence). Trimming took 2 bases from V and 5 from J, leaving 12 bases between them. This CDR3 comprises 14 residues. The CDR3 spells CASSLSPSRETQYF. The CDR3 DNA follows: TGTGCCAGCAGTTTAAGTCCCTCCCGGGAGACCCAGTACTTC.

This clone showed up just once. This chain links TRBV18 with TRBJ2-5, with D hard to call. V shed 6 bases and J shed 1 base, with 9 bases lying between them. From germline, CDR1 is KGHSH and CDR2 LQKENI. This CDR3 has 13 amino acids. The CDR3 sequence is CASSPGFQETQYF. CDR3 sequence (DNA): TGTGCCAGCTCGCCCGGGTTCCAAGAGACCCAGTACTTC.

Here the CDR3 reads CASSSGWGEQYF. The CDR3 DNA reads as TGTGCCAGCAGCTCGGGGTGGGGCGAGCAGTACTTC. This chain connects TRBV7-3 to TRBJ2-7; maybe TRBD2 (5 bases). Germline CDR1 is SGHTA and CDR2 is FQGTGA. The CDR3 contains 12 residues. Trimming took off 4 bases at V and 6 bases at J, with 10 bases between the two ends.

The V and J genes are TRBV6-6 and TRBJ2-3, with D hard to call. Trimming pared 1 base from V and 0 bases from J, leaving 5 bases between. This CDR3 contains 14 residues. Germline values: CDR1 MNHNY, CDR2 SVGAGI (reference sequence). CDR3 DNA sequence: TGTGCCAGCAGTTACTTGGGCAGCACAGATACGCAGTATTTT. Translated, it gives CASSYLGSTDTQYF.

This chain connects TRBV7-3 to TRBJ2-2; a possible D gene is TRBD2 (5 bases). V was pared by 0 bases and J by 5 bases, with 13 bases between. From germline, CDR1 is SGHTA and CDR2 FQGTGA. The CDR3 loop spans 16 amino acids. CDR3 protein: CASSLTWESSTGELFF. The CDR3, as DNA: TGTGCCAGCAGCTTAACGTGGGAGTCTAGTACCGGGGAGCTGTTTTTT.

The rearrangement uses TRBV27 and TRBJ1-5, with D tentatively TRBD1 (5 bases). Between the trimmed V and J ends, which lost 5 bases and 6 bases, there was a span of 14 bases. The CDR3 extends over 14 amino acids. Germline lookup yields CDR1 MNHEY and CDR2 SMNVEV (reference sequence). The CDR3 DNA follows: TGTGCCAGCAGTACAAGGGGCTCGGGTCAGCCCCAGCATTTT. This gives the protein CASSTRGSGQPQHF.

CDR3 nucleotides: TGTGCCAGCAGCTTAATTACGGAGGCTGAAGCTTTCTTT. It specifies CASSLITEAEAFF. The rearrangement uses TRBV7-3 and TRBJ1-1; D gene uncertain. Trimming pared 1 base from V and 6 bases from J, leaving 9 bases between. Germline V gene data show CDR1 as SGHTA and CDR2 as FQGTGA. The CDR3 sequence is 13 residues long. Using reference TRBV7-3 and TRBJ1-1 for the parts outside the CDR3, the full variable domain is GAGVSQTPSNKVTEKGKYVELRCDPISGHTALYWYRQSLGQGPEFLIYFQGTGAADDSGLPNDRFFAVRPEGSVSTLKIQRTERGDSAVYLCASSLITEAEAFFGQGTRLTVV.

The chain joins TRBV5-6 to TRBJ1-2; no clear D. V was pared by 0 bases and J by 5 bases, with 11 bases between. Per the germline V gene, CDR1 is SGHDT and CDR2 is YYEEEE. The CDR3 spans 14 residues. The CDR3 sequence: CASSLVSSTYGYTF. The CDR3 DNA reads TGTGCCAGCAGCTTGGTTAGCAGCACGTATGGCTACACCTTC.

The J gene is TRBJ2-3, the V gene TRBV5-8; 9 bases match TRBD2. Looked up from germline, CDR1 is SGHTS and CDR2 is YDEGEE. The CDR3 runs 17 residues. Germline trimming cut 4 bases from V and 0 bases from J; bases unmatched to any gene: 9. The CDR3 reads CASSPRLAEISTDTQYF. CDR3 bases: TGTGCCAGCAGCCCACGACTAGCGGAGATTAGCACAGATACGCAGTATTTT. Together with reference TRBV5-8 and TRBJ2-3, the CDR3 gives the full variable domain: EAGVTQSPTHLIKTRGQQATLRCSPISGHTSVYWYQQALGLGLQFLLWYDEGEERNRGNFPPRFSGRQFPNYSSELNVNALELEDSALYLCASSPRLAEISTDTQYFGPGTRLTVL.

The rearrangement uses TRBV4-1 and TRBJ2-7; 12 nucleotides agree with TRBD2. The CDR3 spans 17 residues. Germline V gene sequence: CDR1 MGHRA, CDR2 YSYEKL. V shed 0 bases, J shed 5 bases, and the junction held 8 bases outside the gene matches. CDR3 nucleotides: TGCGCCAGCAGCCAAGAAGGACTAGCGGGGCCCTCGGACGAGCAGTACTTC. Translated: CASSQEGLAGPSDEQYF.

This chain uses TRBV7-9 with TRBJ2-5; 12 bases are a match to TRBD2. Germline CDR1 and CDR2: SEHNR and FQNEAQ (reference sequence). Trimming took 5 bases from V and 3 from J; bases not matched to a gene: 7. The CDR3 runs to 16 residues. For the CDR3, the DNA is TGTGCCAGCAGCCAAAAGACTAGCGGGAGTAAAGAGACCCAGTACTTC. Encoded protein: CASSQKTSGSKETQYF.

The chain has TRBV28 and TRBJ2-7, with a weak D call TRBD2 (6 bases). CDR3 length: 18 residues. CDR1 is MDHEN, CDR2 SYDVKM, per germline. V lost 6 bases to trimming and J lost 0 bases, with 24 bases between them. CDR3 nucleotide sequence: TGTGCCAGCAGCTCCCTATTCGGCAGCGGGTGGAGCTCCTACGAGCAGTACTTC. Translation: CASSSLFGSGWSSYEQYF.

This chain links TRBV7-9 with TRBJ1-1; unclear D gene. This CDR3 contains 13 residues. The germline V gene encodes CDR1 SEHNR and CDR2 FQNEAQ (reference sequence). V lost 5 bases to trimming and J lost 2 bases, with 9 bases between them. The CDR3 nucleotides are TGTGCCAGCAGCGTGGCCAGAAACACTGAAGCTTTCTTT. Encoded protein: CASSVARNTEAFF.

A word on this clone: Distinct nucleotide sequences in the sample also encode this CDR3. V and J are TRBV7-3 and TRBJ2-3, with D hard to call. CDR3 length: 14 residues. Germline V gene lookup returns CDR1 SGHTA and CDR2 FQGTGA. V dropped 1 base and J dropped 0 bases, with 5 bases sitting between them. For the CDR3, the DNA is TGTGCCAGCAGCTTAAGCGGAAGCACAGATACGCAGTATTTT. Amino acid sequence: CASSLSGSTDTQYF. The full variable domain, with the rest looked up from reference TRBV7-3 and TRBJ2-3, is GAGVSQTPSNKVTEKGKYVELRCDPISGHTALYWYRQSLGQGPEFLIYFQGTGAADDSGLPNDRFFAVRPEGSVSTLKIQRTERGDSAVYLCASSLSGSTDTQYFGPGTRLTVL.

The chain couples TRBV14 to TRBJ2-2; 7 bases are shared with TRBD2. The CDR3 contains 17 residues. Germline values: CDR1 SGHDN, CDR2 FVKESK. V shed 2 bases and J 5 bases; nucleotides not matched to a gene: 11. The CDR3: CASSQFGRGRRTGELFF. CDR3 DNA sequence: TGTGCCAGCAGCCAATTCGGACGCGGGAGACGGACCGGGGAGCTGTTTTTT.

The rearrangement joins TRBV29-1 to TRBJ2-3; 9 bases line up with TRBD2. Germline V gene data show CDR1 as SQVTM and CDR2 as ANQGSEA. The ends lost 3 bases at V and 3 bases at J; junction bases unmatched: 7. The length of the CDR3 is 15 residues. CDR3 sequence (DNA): TGCAGCGTTGAGTTAGCGGGAGTGCCTACAGATACGCAGTATTTT. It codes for CSVELAGVPTDTQYF.

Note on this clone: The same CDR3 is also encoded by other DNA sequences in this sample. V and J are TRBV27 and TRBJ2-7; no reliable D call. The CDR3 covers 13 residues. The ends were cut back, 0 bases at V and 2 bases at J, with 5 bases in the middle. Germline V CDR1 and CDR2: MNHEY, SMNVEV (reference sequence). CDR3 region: CASSLSGPYEQYF. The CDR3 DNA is TGTGCCAGCAGTTTATCGGGCCCCTACGAGCAGTACTTC.

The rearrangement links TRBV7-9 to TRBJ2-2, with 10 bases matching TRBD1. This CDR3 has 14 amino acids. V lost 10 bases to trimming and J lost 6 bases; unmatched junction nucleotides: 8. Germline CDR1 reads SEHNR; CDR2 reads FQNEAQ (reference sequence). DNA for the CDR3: TGTGCCACCATTGACAGGGGGCTGGCCGGGGAGCTGTTTTTT. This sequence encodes CATIDRGLAGELFF.

CDR3 nucleotides: TGCGCCAGCAGCTTGGGGACAGGGCGCTACGAGCAGTACTTC. Protein: CASSLGTGRYEQYF. The chain uses TRBV5-1 and TRBJ2-7, with 8 positions matching TRBD1. The CDR3 is 14 amino acids. Losses at the gene ends were 0 bases for V and 3 bases for J; bases not matched to a gene: 2. Germline values: CDR1 SGHRS, CDR2 YFSETQ.

The DNA for the CDR3 is TGCGCCAGCAGCTTCCCGGGCCTGGGGGCATCTCCCATTGCTAACTCCTACGAGCAGTACTTC. Translated, it gives CASSFPGLGASPIANSYEQYF. The chain employs TRBV5-1 and TRBJ2-7; tentatively, D is TRBD1 (6 bases). CDR3 length equals 21 residues. Trimming removed 2 bases from V and 0 bases from J, with 30 bases in between. Germline values: CDR1 SGHRS, CDR2 YFSETQ.

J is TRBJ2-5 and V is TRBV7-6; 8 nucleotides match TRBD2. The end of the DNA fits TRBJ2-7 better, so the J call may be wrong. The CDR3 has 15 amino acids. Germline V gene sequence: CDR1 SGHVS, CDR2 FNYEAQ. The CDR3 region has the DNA TGTGCCAGCAGCTTAGGAGCCCGCGGGGGGCGCGAGCAGTACTTC. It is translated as CASSLGARGGREQYF.

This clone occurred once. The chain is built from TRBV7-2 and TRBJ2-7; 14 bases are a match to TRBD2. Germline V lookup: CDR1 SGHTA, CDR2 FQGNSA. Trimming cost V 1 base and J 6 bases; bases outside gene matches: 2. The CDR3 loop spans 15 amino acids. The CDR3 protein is CASSLEGLAGVEQYF. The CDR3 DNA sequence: TGTGCCAGCAGCTTAGAGGGACTAGCGGGAGTCGAGCAGTACTTC.

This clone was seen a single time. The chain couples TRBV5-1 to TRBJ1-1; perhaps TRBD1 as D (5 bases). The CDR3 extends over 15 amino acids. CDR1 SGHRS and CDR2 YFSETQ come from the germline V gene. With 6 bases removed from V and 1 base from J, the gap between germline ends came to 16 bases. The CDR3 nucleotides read TGCGCCAGCACCTTCGACGGACATACGAACACTGAAGCTTTCTTT. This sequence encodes CASTFDGHTNTEAFF.

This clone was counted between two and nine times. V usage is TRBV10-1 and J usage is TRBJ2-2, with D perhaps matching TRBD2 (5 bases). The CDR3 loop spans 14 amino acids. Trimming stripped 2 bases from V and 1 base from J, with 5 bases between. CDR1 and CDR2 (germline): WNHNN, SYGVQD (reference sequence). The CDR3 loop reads CASSEGGNTGELFF. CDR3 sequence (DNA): TGCGCCAGCAGTGAGGGAGGGAACACCGGGGAGCTGTTTTTT.

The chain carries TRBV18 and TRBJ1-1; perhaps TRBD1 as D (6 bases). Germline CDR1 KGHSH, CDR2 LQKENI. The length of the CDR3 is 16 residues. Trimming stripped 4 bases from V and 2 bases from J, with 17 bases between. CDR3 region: CASSHQKGQRNTEAFF. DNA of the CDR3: TGTGCCAGCTCACATCAAAAGGGACAACGCAACACTGAAGCTTTCTTT. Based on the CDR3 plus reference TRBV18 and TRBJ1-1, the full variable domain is NAGVMQNPRHLVRRRGQEARLRCSPMKGHSHVYWYRQLPEEGLKFMVYLQKENIIDESGMPKERFSAEFPKEGPSILRIQQVVRGDSAAYFCASSHQKGQRNTEAFFGQGTRLTVV.

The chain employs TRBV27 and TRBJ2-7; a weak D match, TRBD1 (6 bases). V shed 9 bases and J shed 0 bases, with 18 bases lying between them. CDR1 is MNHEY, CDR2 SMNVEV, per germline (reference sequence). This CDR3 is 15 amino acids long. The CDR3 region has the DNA TGTGCCAGTTCTCTACAGGGCTCGAGCTCCTACGAGCAGTACTTC. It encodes CASSLQGSSSYEQYF.

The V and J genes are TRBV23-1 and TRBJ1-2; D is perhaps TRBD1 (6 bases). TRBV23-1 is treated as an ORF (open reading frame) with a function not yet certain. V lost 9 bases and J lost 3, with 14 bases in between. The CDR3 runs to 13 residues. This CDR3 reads CARPGGAYYGYTF. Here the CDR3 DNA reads TGCGCCAGGCCCGGGGGGGCTTACTATGGCTACACCTTC.

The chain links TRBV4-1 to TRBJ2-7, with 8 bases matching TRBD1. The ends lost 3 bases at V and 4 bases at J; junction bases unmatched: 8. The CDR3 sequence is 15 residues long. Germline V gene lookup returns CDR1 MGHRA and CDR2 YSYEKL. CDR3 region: CASSQIRDRRYEQYF. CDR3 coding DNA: TGCGCCAGCAGCCAGATCCGGGACAGGAGGTACGAGCAGTACTTC.